This TCR beta chain was captured in a study of blood T cell repertoires in COVID-19. On the study more broadly: T cells, B-cell-depleted T cells, or PBMCs provided the cDNA or gDNA that served as material.

Germline CDR1 and CDR2: SNHLY and FYNNEI. Trimming shortened V by 7 bases and J by 2 bases, and 15 bases separated the two germline ends. This CDR3 has 14 amino acids. Clones were read by immunoSEQ multiplex PCR, and TCRdb kept only the in-frame ones, dropping some. The sample shows more than 400,000 clones, roughly 87% of them seen only once. The age range of participants was about 18 to 95 years, with residence in about two dozen US areas. Cohorts were based on clinical histories the participants reported. Recovery among Cohort 3 donors was established by two negative PCRs, clearance, or symptom resolution.

Sequencing input: PBMCs or T cells enriched from blood (not recorded which). The origin of this receptor is a woman in her late teens or twenties who had recovered from COVID-19. The gene calls are TRBV2 and TRBJ2-7, with D perhaps matching TRBD1 (5 bases). Here the CDR3 DNA reads TGTGCCAGCAAGGGGCTTGGACCCGCCTACGAGCAGTACTTC. It yields the protein CASKGLGPAYEQYF.